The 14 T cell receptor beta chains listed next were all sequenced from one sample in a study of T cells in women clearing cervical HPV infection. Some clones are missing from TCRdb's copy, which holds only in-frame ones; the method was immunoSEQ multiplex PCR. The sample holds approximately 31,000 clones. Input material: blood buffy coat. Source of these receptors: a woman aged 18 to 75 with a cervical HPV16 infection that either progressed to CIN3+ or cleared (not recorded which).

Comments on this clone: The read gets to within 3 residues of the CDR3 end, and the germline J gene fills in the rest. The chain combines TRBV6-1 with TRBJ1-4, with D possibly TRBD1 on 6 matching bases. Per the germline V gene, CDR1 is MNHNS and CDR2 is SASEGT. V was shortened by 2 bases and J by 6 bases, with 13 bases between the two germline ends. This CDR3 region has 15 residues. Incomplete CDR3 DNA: TGTGCCAGCAGTGAAATGTTGACAGGCCATGAAAAA. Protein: CASSEMLTGHEK. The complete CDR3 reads CASSEMLTGHEKLFF.

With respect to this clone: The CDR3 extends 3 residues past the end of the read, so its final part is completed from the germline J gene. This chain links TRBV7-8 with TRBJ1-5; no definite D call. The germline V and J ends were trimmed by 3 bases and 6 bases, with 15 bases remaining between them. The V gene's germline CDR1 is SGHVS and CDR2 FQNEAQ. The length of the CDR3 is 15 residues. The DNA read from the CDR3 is TGTGCCAGCAGCTTCGGGTTCCAAGATTTTCAGCCC. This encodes CASSFGFQDFQP. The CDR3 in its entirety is CASSFGFQDFQPQHF. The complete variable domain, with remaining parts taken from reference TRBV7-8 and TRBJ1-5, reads GAGVSQSPRYKVAKRGQDVALRCDPISGHVSLFWYQQALGQGPEFLTYFQNEAQLDKSGLPSDRFFAERPEGSVSTLKIQRTQQEDSAVYLCASSFGFQDFQPQHFGDGTRLSIL.

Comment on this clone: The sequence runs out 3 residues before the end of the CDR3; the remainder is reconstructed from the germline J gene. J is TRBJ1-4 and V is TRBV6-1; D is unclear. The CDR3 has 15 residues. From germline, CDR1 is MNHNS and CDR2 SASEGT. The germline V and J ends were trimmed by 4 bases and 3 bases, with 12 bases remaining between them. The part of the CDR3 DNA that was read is TGTGCCAGCAGTGGGTCAGGAGCATCTAATGAAAAA. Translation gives CASSGSGASNEK. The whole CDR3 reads CASSGSGASNEKLFF.

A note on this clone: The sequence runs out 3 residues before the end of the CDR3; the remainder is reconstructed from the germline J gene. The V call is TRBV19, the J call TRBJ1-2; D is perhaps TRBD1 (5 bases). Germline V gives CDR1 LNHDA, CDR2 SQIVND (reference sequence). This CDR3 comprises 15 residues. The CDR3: CASKGLAGSKNIYTF. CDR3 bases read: TGTGCCAGTAAGGGACTAGCGGGTTCCAAAAACATC.

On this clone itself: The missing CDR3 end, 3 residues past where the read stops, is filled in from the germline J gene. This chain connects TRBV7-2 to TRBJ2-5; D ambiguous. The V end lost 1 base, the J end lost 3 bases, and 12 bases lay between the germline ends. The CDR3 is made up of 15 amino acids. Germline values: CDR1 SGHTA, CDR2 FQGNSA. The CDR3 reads CASSLGSVTKETQYF. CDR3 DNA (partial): TGTGCCAGCAGCTTAGGATCCGTGACAAAAGAGACC.

The CDR3: CASSLDSSSTDTQYF. CDR3 bases read: TGTGCCAGCAGCTTGGACAGCTCTAGCACAGATACG. The chain joins TRBV7-2 to TRBJ2-3; D might be TRBD1 (6 bases). From the germline J gene comes the end of the CDR3, since the read stops 3 residues before it. Germline V CDR1 and CDR2: SGHTA, FQGNSA. Trimming pared 3 bases from V and 0 bases from J, leaving 10 bases between. The CDR3 contains 15 residues. The complete variable domain, with remaining parts taken from reference TRBV7-2 and TRBJ2-3, reads GAGVSQSPSNKVTEKGKDVELRCDPISGHTALYWYRQSLGQGLEFLIYFQGNSAPDKSGLPSDRFSAERTGGSVSTLTIQRTQQEDSAVYLCASSLDSSSTDTQYFGPGTRLTVL.

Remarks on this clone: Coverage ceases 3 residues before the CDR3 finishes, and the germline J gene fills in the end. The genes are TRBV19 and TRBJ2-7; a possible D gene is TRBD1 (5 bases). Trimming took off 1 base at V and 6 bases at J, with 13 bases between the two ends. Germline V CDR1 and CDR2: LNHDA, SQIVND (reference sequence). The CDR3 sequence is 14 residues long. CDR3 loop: CASSIVAGLAEQYF. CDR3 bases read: TGTGCCAGTAGTATAGTGGCAGGGTTGGCCGAG.

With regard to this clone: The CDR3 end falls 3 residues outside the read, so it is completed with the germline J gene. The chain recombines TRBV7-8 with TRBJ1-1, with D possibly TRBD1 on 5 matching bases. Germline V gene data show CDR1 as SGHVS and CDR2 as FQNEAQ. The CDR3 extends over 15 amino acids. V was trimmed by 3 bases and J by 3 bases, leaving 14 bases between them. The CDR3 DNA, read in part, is TGTGCCAGCAGCTTTAACGAGGGGTTAGACACTGAA. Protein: CASSFNEGLDTE. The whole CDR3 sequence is CASSFNEGLDTEAFF.

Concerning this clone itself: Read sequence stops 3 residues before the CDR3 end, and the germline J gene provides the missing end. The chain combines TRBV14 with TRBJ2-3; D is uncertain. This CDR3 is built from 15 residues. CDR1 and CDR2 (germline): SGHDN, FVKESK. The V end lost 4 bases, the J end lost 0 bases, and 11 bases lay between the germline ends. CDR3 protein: CASSPTSPSTDTQYF. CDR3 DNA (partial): TGTGCCAGCAGCCCTACGAGTCCTAGCACAGATACG.

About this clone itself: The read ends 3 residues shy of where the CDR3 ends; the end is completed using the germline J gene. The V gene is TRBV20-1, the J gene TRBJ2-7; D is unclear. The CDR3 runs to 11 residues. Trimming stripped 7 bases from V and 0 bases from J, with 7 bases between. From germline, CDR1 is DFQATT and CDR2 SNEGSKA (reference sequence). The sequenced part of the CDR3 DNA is TGCAGTGGGCAGTTCTCCTACGAG. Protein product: CSGQFSYE. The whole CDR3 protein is CSGQFSYEQYF.

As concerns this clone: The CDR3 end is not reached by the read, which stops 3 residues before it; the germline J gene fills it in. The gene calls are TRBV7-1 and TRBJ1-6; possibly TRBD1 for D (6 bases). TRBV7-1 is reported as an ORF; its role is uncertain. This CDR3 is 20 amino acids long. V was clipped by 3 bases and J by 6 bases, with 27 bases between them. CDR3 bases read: TGTGCCAGCAGCTCCTCCGGGACATCTCAGCTACGGTGGGGTAATTCACCC. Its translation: CASSSSGTSQLRWGNSP. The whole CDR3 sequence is CASSSSGTSQLRWGNSPLHF.

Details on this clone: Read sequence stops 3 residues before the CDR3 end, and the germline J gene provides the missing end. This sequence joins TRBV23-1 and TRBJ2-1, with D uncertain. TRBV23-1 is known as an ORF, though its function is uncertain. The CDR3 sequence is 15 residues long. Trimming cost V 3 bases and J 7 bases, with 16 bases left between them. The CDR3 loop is CASSHPQHRQNEQFF. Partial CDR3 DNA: TGCGCCAGCAGTCACCCACAGCATAGGCAAAATGAG.

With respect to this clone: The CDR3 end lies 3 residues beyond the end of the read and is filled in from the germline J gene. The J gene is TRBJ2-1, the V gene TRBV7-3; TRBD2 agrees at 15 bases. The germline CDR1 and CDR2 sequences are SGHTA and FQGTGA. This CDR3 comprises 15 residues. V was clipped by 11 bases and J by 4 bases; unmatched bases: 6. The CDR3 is CAFPGLAGGYNEQFF. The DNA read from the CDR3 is TGTGCCTTCCCGGGACTAGCGGGAGGTTACAATGAG.

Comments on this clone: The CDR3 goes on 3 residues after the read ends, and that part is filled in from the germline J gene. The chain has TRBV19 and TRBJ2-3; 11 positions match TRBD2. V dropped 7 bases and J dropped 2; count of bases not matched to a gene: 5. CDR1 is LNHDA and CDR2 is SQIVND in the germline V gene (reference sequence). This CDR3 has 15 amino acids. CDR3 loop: CASKLSGGATDTQYF. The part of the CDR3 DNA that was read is TGTGCCAGTAAGCTTAGCGGGGGGGCCACAGATACG.